The 5 T cell receptor beta chains presented below share a single source sample, sequenced in a study of cytomegalovirus exposure and HLA in healthy donors. PCR used 60 Vbeta primers and 13 Jbeta primers. This table comes from immunoSEQ multiplex PCR, and its TCRdb copy is limited to in-frame clones, with some not included. The sample holds over 100,000 clones, about 83% seen once. What was sequenced was PBMCs. These receptors all come from a woman aged 25 to 39 in good health and CMV-seronegative.

The J gene is TRBJ2-5, the V gene TRBV19; 10 bases match TRBD2. Judging by the DNA end, TRBJ2-7 fits better; the J call may be wrong. This CDR3 has 17 residues. In germline, CDR1 is LNHDA, CDR2 SQIVND (reference sequence). The CDR3 sequence: CASSPMGSGRISYEQYF. CDR3 DNA sequence: TGTGCCAGTAGCCCCATGGGTAGCGGGAGGATCTCCTACGAGCAGTACTTC.

This clone was found once. The chain couples TRBV2 to TRBJ1-1; D might be TRBD1 (5 bases). Germline lookup yields CDR1 SNHLY and CDR2 FYNNEI. Trimming removed 4 bases from V and 11 bases from J, with 14 bases in between. This CDR3 region has 12 residues. The CDR3 here is CASSVSERGAFF. The CDR3, as DNA: TGTGCCAGCAGTGTATCGGAACGGGGGGCTTTCTTT.

V usage is TRBV4-2 and J usage is TRBJ2-2, with 8 positions matching TRBD2. V lost 3 bases and J lost 2; bases outside the gene matches: 8. Per germline, CDR1 LGHNA and CDR2 YNFKEQ. The CDR3 is 17 amino acids. The CDR3, as DNA: TGTGCCAGCAGCCAGGCTCTTAGCGGGGCAAACACCGGGGAGCTGTTTTTT. Translating gives CASSQALSGANTGELFF.

This rearrangement joins TRBV28 to TRBJ2-5, with 7 positions matching TRBD2. This CDR3 comprises 14 residues. Germline V lookup: CDR1 MDHEN, CDR2 SYDVKM. V trimming: 6 bases; J trimming: 4 bases; junction bases outside the gene matches: 8. CDR3 residues: CASSPGGGRETQYF. The CDR3 bases are TGTGCCAGCAGCCCGGGGGGAGGGAGAGAGACCCAGTACTTC.

The chain joins TRBV5-1 to TRBJ2-3; 14 positions match TRBD2. The CDR3 consists of 17 residues. CDR1 and CDR2 (germline): SGHRS, YFSETQ. The V gene end was trimmed by 2 bases and the J gene end by 1 base; junction bases not matched to a gene: 3. CDR3 sequence (DNA): TGCGCCAGCAGCTTATTGGGACTAGCGGGAGGCACAGATACGCAGTATTTT. Its protein is CASSLLGLAGGTDTQYF.